What follows are 14 T cell receptor beta chains derived from one specimen sequenced in a study of memory CD4+ T cells and cytomegalovirus serostatus. The sort gate was single viable CD3+CD4+CD8-CD45RO+ cells for memory CD4+ T cells. TCRdb's table, derived via immunoSEQ multiplex PCR, lists solely in-frame clones and lacks some. The data show 30,000 to 40,000 clones, approximately 72% seen once. Input material: memory CD4+ T cells from blood. All receptors come from an adult in good health and CMV-seronegative. Some clones in this sample may be carry-over from other donors' samples.

This chain connects TRBV4-1 to TRBJ2-1, with 7 positions matching TRBD1. There are 16 residues in the CDR3. The junction had 6 bases not matched to a gene; V was cut back by 0 bases and J by 4 bases. CDR1 and CDR2 (germline): MGHRA, YSYEKL. The CDR3 spells CASSQDDRDRYNEQFF. The CDR3 bases are TGCGCCAGCAGCCAAGACGATCGGGACAGATACAATGAGCAGTTCTTC.

The V call is TRBV6-6, the J call TRBJ2-7; D possibly corresponds to TRBD2 (6 bases). The germline CDR1 and CDR2 sequences are MNHNY and SVGAGI (reference sequence). V lost 1 base and J 4 bases, leaving 8 bases between the germline ends. This CDR3 has 13 residues. CDR3 sequence (DNA): TGTGCCAGCAGTTACTTGGCGGGGTACGAGCAGTACTTC. It encodes CASSYLAGYEQYF.

The CDR3 is CASSQQRAAGDTQYF. CDR3 in DNA: TGTGCCAGCAGCCAACAGCGGGCCGCTGGAGATACGCAGTATTTT. This chain connects TRBV4-2 to TRBJ2-3, with TRBD2 as a possible D gene (6 bases). CDR3 size: 15 residues. Between the trimmed V and J ends, which lost 2 bases and 5 bases, there was a span of 14 bases. The germline gives CDR1 LGHNA, CDR2 YNFKEQ.

This rearrangement joins TRBV6-1 to TRBJ1-4; TRBD1 is a possible D gene (6 bases). Trimming cost V 4 bases and J 0 bases, with 15 bases left between them. This CDR3 has 17 residues. Per the germline V gene, CDR1 is MNHNS and CDR2 is SASEGT. In DNA, the CDR3 is TGTGCCAGCAGTGCGAACAGGGAGAGGGCAACTAATGAAAAACTGTTTTTT. Protein: CASSANRERATNEKLFF.

The chain uses TRBV30 and TRBJ2-7, with 7 bases fitting TRBD1. V lost 3 bases and J lost 1; bases outside the gene matches: 6. In germline, CDR1 is GTSNPN, CDR2 SVGIG (reference sequence). This CDR3 has 14 amino acids. The CDR3 coding sequence is TGTGCCTGGAGGGGGACAGTATCATCCTACGAGCAGTACTTC. Translating it yields CAWRGTVSSYEQYF.

The rearrangement links TRBV25-1 to TRBJ2-7; no definite D call. V was shortened by 1 base and J by 5 bases, with 15 bases between the two germline ends. The CDR3 totals 15 residues. The V gene's germline CDR1 is MGHDK and CDR2 SYGVNS. The CDR3: CASSELNSPGNEQYF. The CDR3 bases are TGTGCCAGCAGTGAATTAAACTCCCCCGGCAACGAGCAGTACTTC.

This clone was observed a single time. The chain joins TRBV9 to TRBJ2-5, with D possibly being TRBD1 (6 bases). CDR1 SGDLS and CDR2 YYNGEE come from the germline V gene. CDR3 length: 13 amino acids. The germline V and J ends were trimmed by 1 base and 6 bases, with 10 bases remaining between them. The CDR3 DNA sequence: TGTGCCAGCAGCGTAACACAGGGTCAGACCCAGTACTTC. Its translation: CASSVTQGQTQYF.

This chain uses TRBV5-1 with TRBJ1-2; 7 positions match TRBD1. CDR1 SGHRS and CDR2 YFSETQ come from the germline V gene. V shed 2 bases and J 8 bases; nucleotides not matched to a gene: 12. This CDR3 has 15 residues. CDR3 residues: CASSLGGRGVDGYTF. CDR3 sequence (DNA): TGCGCCAGCAGCTTAGGGGGCAGGGGAGTCGACGGCTACACCTTC.

This clone has just one count. The chain is built from TRBV7-8 and TRBJ2-2, with D uncertain. V was shortened by 4 bases and J by 0 bases, with 9 bases between the two germline ends. The CDR3 has 15 residues. The germline V gene has CDR1 SGHVS and CDR2 FQNEAQ. Here the CDR3 reads CASSWRSTNTGELFF. CDR3 coding DNA: TGTGCCAGCAGCTGGCGGAGTACGAACACCGGGGAGCTGTTTTTT.

This clone was observed a handful of times. This sequence joins TRBV19 and TRBJ2-5, with TRBD2 matching over 8 bases. CDR1 is LNHDA, CDR2 SQIVND, per germline (reference sequence). CDR3 length: 14 amino acids. V was clipped by 5 bases and J by 2 bases; unmatched bases: 4. The CDR3 DNA is TGTGCCAGTAGTTTAATAGCGGGGCAAGAGACCCAGTACTTC. It specifies CASSLIAGQETQYF.

This sequence joins TRBV5-1 and TRBJ1-2, with TRBD1 identical over 7 bases. Germline values: CDR1 SGHRS, CDR2 YFSETQ. Trimming removed 7 bases from V and 4 bases from J; junction bases left unmatched: 7. CDR3 length: 13 residues. The CDR3 region is CASARDSSYGYTF. The CDR3 bases are TGCGCCAGCGCTCGGGACAGCTCCTATGGCTACACCTTC. Variable domain in full (rest from reference TRBV5-1 and TRBJ1-2): KAGVTQTPRYLIKTRGQQVTLSCSPISGHRSVSWYQQTPGQGLQFLFEYFSETQRNKGNFPGRFSGRQFSNSRSEMNVSTLELGDSALYLCASARDSSYGYTFGSGTRLTVV.

The genes are TRBV5-5 and TRBJ1-6; 7 nucleotides align to TRBD1. This CDR3 comprises 14 residues. CDR1 SGHKS and CDR2 YYEKEE come from the germline V gene (reference sequence). With V trimmed by 2 bases and J by 8 bases, 4 bases remained unmatched. The DNA of the CDR3 is TGTGCCAGCAGCTTCCGGGACAGCCATTCACCCCTCCACTTT. Translation: CASSFRDSHSPLHF. Supplemented by reference TRBV5-5 and TRBJ1-6, the full variable domain reads DAGVTQSPTHLIKTRGQQVTLRCSPISGHKSVSWYQQVLGQGPQFIFQYYEKEERGRGNFPDRFSARQFPNYSSELNVNALLLGDSALYLCASSFRDSHSPLHFGNGTRLTVT.

The chain carries TRBV27 and TRBJ1-2, with a weak D call TRBD1 (5 bases). The germline V and J ends were trimmed by 4 bases and 2 bases, with 14 bases remaining between them. The CDR3 consists of 15 residues. Germline V gene data show CDR1 as MNHEY and CDR2 as SMNVEV (reference sequence). The DNA for the CDR3 is TGTGCCAGCAGTTCAAGAAGCGCAGGGAACTATGGCTACACCTTC. It translates to CASSSRSAGNYGYTF.

A single count supports this clone. The chain employs TRBV28 and TRBJ2-7; 9 bases align to TRBD1. V lost 4 bases and J lost 3; bases outside the gene matches: 4. Germline V gene lookup returns CDR1 MDHEN and CDR2 SYDVKM. There are 14 residues in the CDR3. This CDR3 is CASSSGTGYYEQYF. As DNA, the CDR3 is TGTGCCAGCAGTTCGGGGACAGGGTACTACGAGCAGTACTTC.